This TCR beta chain was obtained from a study of T-cell memory formation after mild COVID-19. Study background: TCR clusters were mostly donor specific. Findings and limits, study-wide: Clones which contracted sat mainly in CM and EM if CD4+, and in EMRA if CD8+. Certain responding clones were present in pre-infection memory, suggesting participation of cross-reactive memory.

From 5'RACE with constant-segment primers came TCR alpha and TCR beta cDNA libraries that carried sample barcodes and UMIs. TCRdb recomputed calls from the 5' RACE reads with MiXCR, one row per CDR3 protein. The sample has 400,000 to 500,000 distinct CDR3 sequences, about a sixth seen once; the top ten hold 20% to 25%. About this clonotype itself: Its antigen remains unknown.

CDR1 and CDR2 from the germline V gene are SGHRS and YFSETQ. V was cut by 0 bases and J by 0 bases, with 13 bases left in between. This CDR3 region has 16 residues. The chain employs TRBV5-1 and TRBJ2-7; D might be TRBD1 or TRBD2, each matching 6 bases. The sequencing sample was made of PBMCs or a T cell subset sorted from them (not recorded which). This receptor was identified in a man younger than 35 who had mild COVID-19 (a few samples of this study predate the infection). Cell type and time point are not known. CDR3 sequence (DNA): TGCGCCAGCAGCTTGGGGGGGGACACCGTCTCCTACGAGCAGTACTTC. Its translation is CASSLGGDTVSYEQYF.